This T cell receptor (beta chain) is drawn from a study of OX40 agonist ivuxolimab in advanced cancers. Study summary: Checkpoint inhibitors had been given previously to approximately 41% of patients.

The repertoire was sequenced with immunoSEQ multiplex PCR; TCRdb's copy has only in-frame clones and lacks some. The sample shows 50,000 or so clones, roughly nine tenths of them seen only once. Whole-study results and caveats: Average numbers of expanded clones were greater in CD8+ T cells than in CD4+.

Details on this clone: As yet, its antigen is unknown.

Germline lookup yields CDR1 MNHEY and CDR2 SMNVEV (reference sequence). This CDR3 has 11 residues. Between the trimmed V and J ends, which lost 3 bases and 3 bases, there was a span of 3 bases. The V and J genes are TRBV27 and TRBJ2-7, with D hard to call. The sequence came from an adult with an advanced solid tumor such as melanoma, head and neck, liver or kidney cancer. The specimen was CD4+ or CD8+ T cells sorted from blood, collected in a trial of the OX40 agonist ivuxolimab. The CDR3 loop reads CASSFGYEQYF. For the CDR3, the DNA is TGTGCCAGCAGTTTCGGCTACGAGCAGTACTTC.